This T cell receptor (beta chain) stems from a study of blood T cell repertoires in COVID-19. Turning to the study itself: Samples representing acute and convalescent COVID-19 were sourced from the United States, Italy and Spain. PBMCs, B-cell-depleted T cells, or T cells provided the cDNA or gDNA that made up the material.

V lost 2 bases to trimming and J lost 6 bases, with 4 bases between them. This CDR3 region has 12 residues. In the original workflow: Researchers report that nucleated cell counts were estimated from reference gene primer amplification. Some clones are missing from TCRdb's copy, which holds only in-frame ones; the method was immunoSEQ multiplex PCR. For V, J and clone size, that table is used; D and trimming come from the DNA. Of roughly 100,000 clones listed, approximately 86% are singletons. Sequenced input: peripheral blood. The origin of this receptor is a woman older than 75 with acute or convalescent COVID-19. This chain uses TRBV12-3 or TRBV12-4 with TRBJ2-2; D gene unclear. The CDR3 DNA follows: TGTGCCAGCAGTTTATCCTCCGGGGAGCTGTTTTTT. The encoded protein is CASSLSSGELFF.